This entry concerns a single T cell receptor beta chain. Its antigen is undetermined. The source of the sample is a study of cytomegalovirus exposure and HLA in healthy donors. General study results and limits: Specificity of a few CMV-associated chains for CMV antigens was verified in vitro. Subsequent analysis of the roughly 120 validation repertoires found a tendency for first-cohort TCR clusters to co-occur.

Method: immunoSEQ multiplex PCR; TCRdb's copy keeps in-frame clones and lacks some. The table lists 150,000 to 200,000 clones, about 90% of them singletons. The clonotype was recovered from a woman aged 30 to 39 in good health and CMV-seronegative. The sequenced sample was PBMCs.

The CDR3 sequence is CASSWADEQFF. For the CDR3, the DNA is TGCGCCAGCAGCTGGGCTGATGAGCAGTTCTTC. The gene calls are TRBV5-1 and TRBJ2-1, with unresolved D. Germline CDR1 and CDR2: SGHRS and YFSETQ. The CDR3 consists of 11 residues. V lost 3 bases to trimming and J lost 8 bases, with 6 bases between them.